This entry lists 14 T cell receptor beta chains sequenced from one sample in a study of blood T cell repertoires in COVID-19. Here immunoSEQ multiplex PCR was the method, and the copy in TCRdb shows in-frame clones only, minus some. Here the sample spans about 290,000 clones, 89% being singletons. Sequencing was carried out using PBMCs or T cells enriched from blood (not recorded which). Receptors were obtained from a woman in her thirties or forties who had recovered from COVID-19.

The chain employs TRBV19 and TRBJ1-5, with 10 positions matching TRBD1. Germline values: CDR1 LNHDA, CDR2 SQIVND (reference sequence). V was pared by 10 bases and J by 2 bases, with 8 bases of the junction left unmatched. CDR3 length equals 15 residues. CDR3: CATSRQGAGNQPQHF. The CDR3 DNA follows: TGTGCCACGTCGAGACAGGGGGCGGGCAATCAGCCCCAGCATTTT.

Only a few counts were recorded for this clone. The rearrangement links TRBV18 to TRBJ2-1; 7 bases are a match to TRBD2. This CDR3 spans 16 amino acids. The germline CDR1 and CDR2 sequences are KGHSH and LQKENI. V was clipped by 4 bases and J by 0 bases; unmatched bases: 6. The CDR3 sequence: CASSRGGEGSYNEQFF. CDR3 bases: TGTGCCAGCTCACGCGGTGGGGAGGGCTCCTACAATGAGCAGTTCTTC.

The rearrangement uses TRBV3-1 (or the pseudogene TRBV3-2) and TRBJ2-1, with 10 bases fitting TRBD2. This CDR3 is built from 14 residues. The V and J ends lost 6 bases and 10 bases, in that order; junction bases with no gene match: 9. The germline V gene has CDR1 LGHDT and CDR2 YNNKEL (reference sequence). In DNA, the CDR3 is TGTGCCAGCAGTCGAAGCGGGGGGGCTCGGGAGCAGTTCTTC. Translated, it gives CASSRSGGAREQFF.

The rearrangement uses TRBV18 and TRBJ2-4; D gene unclear. The CDR3 has 14 residues. Per the germline V gene, CDR1 is KGHSH and CDR2 is LQKENI. V was clipped by 3 bases and J by 0 bases, with 6 bases between them. CDR3 sequence: CASSPAVAKNIQYF. The DNA for the CDR3 is TGTGCCAGCTCACCGGCAGTAGCCAAAAACATTCAGTACTTC.

V usage is TRBV10-3 and J usage is TRBJ2-7; D may be TRBD1 (6 bases). The CDR3 totals 16 residues. Trimming took off 4 bases at V and 7 bases at J, with 23 bases between the two ends. The germline V gene has CDR1 ENHRY and CDR2 SYGVKD. The CDR3 loop is CAISAGVGITQGEQYF. The CDR3 coding sequence is TGTGCCATCAGTGCTGGGGTGGGGATTACCCAGGGGGAGCAGTACTTC.

Worth noting for this clone: At the DNA level, this CDR3 is encoded by other sequences in the same sample as well. The genes are TRBV30 and TRBJ1-5, with 10 nucleotides matching TRBD1. Germline V gene data show CDR1 as GTSNPN and CDR2 as SVGIG (reference sequence). V lost 0 bases to trimming and J lost 4 bases; unmatched junction nucleotides: 3. CDR3 length equals 15 residues. CDR3 residues: CAWSVGGQGNQPQHF. DNA of the CDR3: TGTGCCTGGAGTGTAGGGGGACAGGGGAATCAGCCCCAGCATTTT.

The gene calls are TRBV3-1 (or the pseudogene TRBV3-2) and TRBJ1-2; D is possibly TRBD1 (5 bases). The V gene lost 1 base and the J gene lost 8 bases, with 14 bases spanning the gap. The CDR3 spans 14 residues. Germline V gives CDR1 LGHDT, CDR2 YNNKEL (reference sequence). CDR3: CASSQAYQGQGYTF. The CDR3 DNA is TGTGCCAGCAGCCAAGCATACCAGGGTCAAGGCTACACCTTC.

V usage is TRBV12-3 or TRBV12-4 and J usage is TRBJ1-5, with D tentatively TRBD1 (5 bases). V lost 3 bases, J lost 10 bases, and 13 bases lay in between. The CDR3 is 13 residues long. For the CDR3, the DNA is TGTGCCAGCAGTTTTAGGGGTCGCGATCCCCAGCATTTT. Translation: CASSFRGRDPQHF.

This clone was observed a single time. The chain uses TRBV3-1 (or the pseudogene TRBV3-2) and TRBJ2-3; D assignment may be TRBD1 or TRBD2 (7 bases each). Germline V gives CDR1 LGHDT, CDR2 YNNKEL (reference sequence). This CDR3 has 14 residues. V shed 7 bases and J shed 3 bases, with 14 bases lying between them. CDR3 bases: TGTGCCAGCACCCAGGGGGGGCGTACAGATACGCAGTATTTT. It is translated as CASTQGGRTDTQYF.

The CDR3 nucleotides are TGTGCCAGCAGCTTAGCGCCGGAGGACGGCTACACCTTC. It codes for CASSLAPEDGYTF. The V and J genes are TRBV7-2 and TRBJ1-2; D is unresolved. This CDR3 is 13 amino acids long. Trimming stripped 0 bases from V and 8 bases from J, with 10 bases between. The V gene's germline CDR1 is SGHTA and CDR2 FQGNSA.

The chain is built from TRBV6-5 and TRBJ2-7; 7 nucleotides line up with TRBD2. Per germline, CDR1 MNHEY and CDR2 SVGAGI. V shed 6 bases, J shed 3 bases, and the junction held 11 bases outside the gene matches. The CDR3 is 15 residues long. The CDR3: CASSYRASGGYEQYF. CDR3 coding DNA: TGTGCCAGCAGCTACCGGGCTAGCGGCGGCTACGAGCAGTACTTC.

The chain joins TRBV5-1 to TRBJ1-4; the match to TRBD1 covers 7 bases. V lost 7 bases, J lost 3 bases, and 3 bases stayed unmatched. Germline CDR1 and CDR2: SGHRS and YFSETQ. This CDR3 has 13 residues. The CDR3 loop reads CASRTGANEKLFF. Written as DNA, the CDR3 is TGCGCCAGCCGCACAGGGGCTAATGAAAAACTGTTTTTT. Supplemented by reference TRBV5-1 and TRBJ1-4, the full variable domain reads KAGVTQTPRYLIKTRGQQVTLSCSPISGHRSVSWYQQTPGQGLQFLFEYFSETQRNKGNFPGRFSGRQFSNSRSEMNVSTLELGDSALYLCASRTGANEKLFFGSGTQLSVL.

This clone has just a few counts. The rearrangement links TRBV18 to TRBJ1-2; TRBD1 matches at 9 bases. The CDR3 spans 14 residues. The germline CDR1 and CDR2 sequences are KGHSH and LQKENI. Trimming removed 3 bases from V and 8 bases from J; junction bases left unmatched: 7. The CDR3 DNA follows: TGTGCCAGCTCACCCGAGGGACAGGGAAGCGGCTACACCTTC. This encodes CASSPEGQGSGYTF.

This clone was picked up one time. The J gene is TRBJ2-1, the V gene TRBV29-1; TRBD2 might be the D (5 bases). Germline-derived CDR1 and CDR2 are SQVTM and ANQGSEA. V shed 0 bases and J shed 4 bases, with 22 bases lying between them. This CDR3 spans 18 amino acids. CDR3 DNA sequence: TGCAGCGTTGAAGATTGGGGATTTGACGGGAAGCTTTACAATGAGCAGTTCTTC. Its protein is CSVEDWGFDGKLYNEQFF.